This passage covers 5 T cell receptor beta chains from one sample sequenced in a study of cytomegalovirus exposure and HLA in healthy donors. Vbeta (60) and Jbeta (13) primers were used in the PCR. Using immunoSEQ multiplex PCR, the repertoire was profiled, and TCRdb retains in-frame clones only, with some absent. Of fewer than 250,000 clones listed, roughly three quarters are singletons. Sequencing was performed on PBMCs. Every receptor here comes from a woman aged 18-30 years in good health and CMV-seronegative.

The chain carries TRBV5-5 and TRBJ2-6; TRBD2 matches at 11 bases. This CDR3 is 18 amino acids long. V was clipped by 4 bases and J by 5 bases; unmatched bases: 11. CDR1 and CDR2 (germline): SGHKS, YYEKEE (reference sequence). In DNA, the CDR3 is TGTGCCAGCAGCCTAGGGACTAGCGGTAGTGGTAGGGCCAACGTCCTGACTTTC. It encodes CASSLGTSGSGRANVLTF.

The J gene is TRBJ1-3, the V gene TRBV6-1, with a tentative D call TRBD1 (6 bases). This CDR3 has 13 amino acids. V lost 8 bases to trimming and J lost 2 bases, with 10 bases between them. From germline, CDR1 is MNHNS and CDR2 SASEGT. The CDR3 is CASGRGTGNTIYF. The CDR3 nucleotides read TGTGCCAGCGGGAGGGGGACTGGAAACACCATATATTTT.

Concerning this clone: The junction differs from germline at one of its ends, possibly a read error. The rearrangement uses TRBV6-5 and TRBJ2-3; D perhaps matches TRBD2 (5 bases). This CDR3 is 13 amino acids long. Germline CDR1 is MNHEY and CDR2 is SVGAGI. CDR3 sequence reads: CASRTPSKDTQYF. Here the CDR3 DNA reads TGTGCCAGCAGGACGCCTAGCAAAGATACGCAGTATTTT.

J is TRBJ2-7 and V is TRBV28, with D hard to call. Trimming took 5 bases from V and 0 from J, leaving 8 bases between them. CDR3 size: 13 residues. The germline CDR1 and CDR2 sequences are MDHEN and SYDVKM. In DNA, the CDR3 is TGTGCCAGCAGTCCGACTGACTCCTACGAGCAGTACTTC. It specifies CASSPTDSYEQYF.

The chain employs TRBV5-1 and TRBJ1-1; 9 bases line up with TRBD1. V was clipped by 0 bases and J by 0 bases; unmatched bases: 9. Per the germline V gene, CDR1 is SGHRS and CDR2 is YFSETQ. The CDR3 is 18 amino acids. The CDR3 region is CASSLASGQGVMNTEAFF. Written as DNA, the CDR3 is TGCGCCAGCAGCTTGGCTTCGGGACAGGGTGTTATGAACACTGAAGCTTTCTTT.